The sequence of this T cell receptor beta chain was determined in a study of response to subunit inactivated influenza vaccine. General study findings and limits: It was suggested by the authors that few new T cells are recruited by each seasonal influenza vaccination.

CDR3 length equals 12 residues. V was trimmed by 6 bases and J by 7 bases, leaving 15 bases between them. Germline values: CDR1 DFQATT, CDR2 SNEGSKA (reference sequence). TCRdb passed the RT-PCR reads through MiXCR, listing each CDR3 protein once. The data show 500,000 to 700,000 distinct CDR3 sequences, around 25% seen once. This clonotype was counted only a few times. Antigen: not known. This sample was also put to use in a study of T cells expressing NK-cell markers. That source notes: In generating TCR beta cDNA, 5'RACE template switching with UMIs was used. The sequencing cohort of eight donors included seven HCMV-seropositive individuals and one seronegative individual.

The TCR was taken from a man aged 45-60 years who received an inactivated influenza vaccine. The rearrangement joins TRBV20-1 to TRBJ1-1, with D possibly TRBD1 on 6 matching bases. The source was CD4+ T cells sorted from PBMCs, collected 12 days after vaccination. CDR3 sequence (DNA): TGCAGTGCCATCTCGGACAGACTTGAAGCTTTCTTT. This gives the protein CSAISDRLEAFF.